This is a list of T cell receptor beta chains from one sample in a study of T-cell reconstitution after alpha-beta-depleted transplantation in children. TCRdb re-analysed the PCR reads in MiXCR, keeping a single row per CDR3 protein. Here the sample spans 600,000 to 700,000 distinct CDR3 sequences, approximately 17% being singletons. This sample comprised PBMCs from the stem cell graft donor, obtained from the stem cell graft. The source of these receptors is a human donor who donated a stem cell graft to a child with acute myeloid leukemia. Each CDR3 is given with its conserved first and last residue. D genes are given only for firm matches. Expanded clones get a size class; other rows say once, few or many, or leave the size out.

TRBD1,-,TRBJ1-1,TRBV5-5,CASSLVRQGAGGNTEAFF,TGTGCCAGCAGCTTGGTAAGACAGGGGGCAGGAGGGAACACTGAAGCTTTCTTT
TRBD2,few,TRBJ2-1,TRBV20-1,CSAPGGSYNEQFF,TGCAGTGCCCCGGGGGGGAGCTACAATGAGCAGTTCTTC
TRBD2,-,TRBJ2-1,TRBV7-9,CASSSQRGANNEQFF,TGTGCCAGCAGCTCACAGCGGGGGGCCAACAATGAGCAGTTCTTC
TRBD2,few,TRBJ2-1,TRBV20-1,CSARSRGLAGSSSYNEQFF,TGCAGTGCTAGATCCAGGGGACTAGCGGGGTCGAGCTCCTACAATGAGCAGTTCTTC
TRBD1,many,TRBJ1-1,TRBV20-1,CSAFRDRESAEAFF,TGCAGTGCTTTCCGGGACAGGGAAAGTGCTGAAGCTTTCTTT
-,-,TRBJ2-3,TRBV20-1,CSVNQVGGTDTQYF,TGCAGTGTCAACCAGGTGGGGGGCACAGATACGCAGTATTTT
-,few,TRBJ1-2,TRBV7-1,CASSSQDRSYTF,TGTGCCAGCAGCTCCCAGGACCGAAGCTACACCTTC
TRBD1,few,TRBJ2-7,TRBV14,CASSQRKDRVRDYEQYF,TGTGCCAGCAGCCAAAGGAAGGACAGGGTTCGGGACTACGAGCAGTACTTC
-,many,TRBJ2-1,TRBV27,CASSKGSGGPSSYNEQFF,TGTGCCAGCAGTAAAGGATCGGGGGGCCCAAGCTCCTACAATGAGCAGTTCTTC
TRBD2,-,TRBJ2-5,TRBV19,CASRSYGGAFQETQYF,TGTGCCAGTAGATCCTACGGGGGGGCCTTCCAAGAGACCCAGTACTTC
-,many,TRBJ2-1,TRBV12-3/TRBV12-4,CASSLWVGNNEQFF,TGTGCCAGCAGTTTATGGGTCGGGAACAATGAGCAGTTCTTC
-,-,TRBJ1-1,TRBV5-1,CASGKADTEAFF,TGCGCCAGCGGGAAGGCGGACACTGAAGCTTTCTTT
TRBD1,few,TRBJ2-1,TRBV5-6,CASSSVDRMPYNEQFF,TGTGCCAGCAGCTCAGTGGACAGGATGCCCTACAATGAGCAGTTCTTC
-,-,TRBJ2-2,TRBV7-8,CASSLAGDPYRGELFF,TGTGCCAGCAGCTTAGCGGGGGACCCCTACAGAGGGGAGCTGTTTTTT
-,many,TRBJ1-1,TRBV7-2,CASSSFRWRDDTEAFF,TGTGCCAGCAGCTCCTTTAGGTGGAGGGATGACACTGAAGCTTTCTTT
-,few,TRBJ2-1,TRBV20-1,CSARRRVEQFF,TGCAGTGCTAGGCGGCGGGTAGAGCAGTTCTTC
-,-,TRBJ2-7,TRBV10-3,CAISENRHTYEQYF,TGTGCCATCAGTGAGAACAGGCATACCTACGAGCAGTACTTC
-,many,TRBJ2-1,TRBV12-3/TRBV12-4,CASSSPDGGTEQFF,TGTGCCAGCAGTTCCCCGGACGGGGGCACTGAGCAGTTCTTC
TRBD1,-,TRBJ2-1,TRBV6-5,CASSFGSPGTGANEQFF,TGTGCCAGCAGTTTCGGATCACCCGGGACAGGGGCCAATGAGCAGTTCTTC
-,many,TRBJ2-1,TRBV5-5,CASSLEASYNEQFF,TGTGCCAGCAGCTTGGAGGCCTCCTACAATGAGCAGTTCTTC
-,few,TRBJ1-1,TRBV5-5,CASGDSTNTEAFF,TGTGCCAGCGGAGACAGCACGAACACTGAAGCTTTCTTT
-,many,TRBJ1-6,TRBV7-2,CASSLGHSNSPLHF,TGTGCCAGCAGCCTGGGACACAGTAATTCACCCCTCCACTTT
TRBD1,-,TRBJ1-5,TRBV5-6,CASSSQGAPNQPQHF,TGTGCCAGCAGCTCTCAGGGGGCCCCCAATCAGCCCCAGCATTTT
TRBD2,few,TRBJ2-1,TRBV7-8,CASSLRRGDPNEQFF,TGTGCCAGCAGCTTACGGCGGGGGGACCCCAATGAGCAGTTCTTC
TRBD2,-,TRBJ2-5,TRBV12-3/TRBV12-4,CASSIAGALQETQYF,TGTGCCAGCAGTATAGCGGGGGCCCTCCAAGAGACCCAGTACTTC
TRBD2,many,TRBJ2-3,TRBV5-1,CASSPRTSGANTDTQYF,TGCGCCAGCAGCCCACGGACTAGCGGGGCCAACACAGATACGCAGTATTTT
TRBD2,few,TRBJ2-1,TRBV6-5,CASSYSRTGGAAYNEQFF,TGTGCCAGCAGTTACTCGAGGACGGGGGGGGCGGCCTACAATGAGCAGTTCTTC